These 26 T cell receptor beta chains share one sample of origin, sequenced in a study of cytomegalovirus exposure and HLA in healthy donors. Repertoires were generated with immunoSEQ multiplex PCR, while TCRdb's copy carries only in-frame clones and drops some. The repertoire holds about 180,000 clones, with more than 75% as singletons. Sequencing input: PBMCs. Receptors originate from a woman under 40 in good health and CMV-seronegative.

The chain carries TRBV7-9 and TRBJ1-2; D is undetermined. CDR3 length: 13 amino acids. Trimming stripped 5 bases from V and 7 bases from J, with 14 bases between. Germline lookup yields CDR1 SEHNR and CDR2 FQNEAQ (reference sequence). CDR3 nucleotides: TGTGCCAGCAGCCTATTTGAGGGTCGTGGCTACACCTTC. Its translation is CASSLFEGRGYTF.

The table lists this clone with a count of one. The chain has TRBV13 and TRBJ2-7; D call uncertain. Germline CDR1 and CDR2: PRHDT and FYEKMQ (reference sequence). The CDR3 sequence is 13 residues long. The V gene lost 5 bases and the J gene lost 6 bases, with 14 bases spanning the gap. DNA for the CDR3: TGTGCCAGCAGCACCGGTGTGTCATCCGAGCAGTACTTC. It is translated as CASSTGVSSEQYF.

This chain links TRBV10-3 with TRBJ2-7; 11 bases are shared with TRBD1. The CDR3 spans 13 residues. Germline CDR1 is ENHRY and CDR2 is SYGVKD. J lost 5 bases, V lost 10 bases, and 7 bases had no gene match. CDR3 residues: CATLGQGGNEQYF. The CDR3, as DNA: TGTGCCACCTTGGGACAGGGGGGGAACGAGCAGTACTTC.

V and J are TRBV27 and TRBJ2-1, with D possibly matching TRBD2 (6 bases). V dropped 5 bases and J dropped 4 bases, with 9 bases sitting between them. The CDR3 has 13 amino acids. Germline lookup yields CDR1 MNHEY and CDR2 SMNVEV (reference sequence). Here the CDR3 DNA reads TGTGCCAGCAGTACGACTAGTTACAATGAGCAGTTCTTC. This codes for CASSTTSYNEQFF.

The chain couples TRBV5-1 to TRBJ1-4; 8 nucleotides align to TRBD1. This CDR3 region has 15 residues. Trimming cost V 0 bases and J 10 bases; bases outside gene matches: 8. Germline V CDR1 and CDR2: SGHRS, YFSETQ. The CDR3 protein is CASSLALDRGRKLFF. CDR3 nucleotides: TGCGCCAGCAGCTTGGCGCTCGACAGGGGCAGAAAACTGTTTTTT.

The J gene is TRBJ1-1, the V gene TRBV4-1; weak D call: TRBD1 (6 bases). CDR1 is MGHRA, CDR2 YSYEKL, per germline. This CDR3 has 14 amino acids. V lost 2 bases and J lost 10, with 17 bases in between. For the CDR3, the DNA is TGCGCCAGCAGCCAAAAGGTCAGGGGCGCGGCAGCTTTCTTT. The encoded protein is CASSQKVRGAAAFF.

This clone was recorded only once. The chain employs TRBV5-4 and TRBJ1-3; D might be TRBD1 (5 bases). V lost 2 bases, J lost 2 bases, and 8 bases lay in between. The CDR3 consists of 14 residues. Germline V CDR1 and CDR2: SGHNT, YYREEE (reference sequence). The DNA for the CDR3 is TGTGCCAGCAGCTTATGGGGGGCTGGAAACACCATATATTTT. This translates into CASSLWGAGNTIYF.

This chain uses TRBV5-1 with TRBJ2-5, with 9 bases matching TRBD1. CDR1 and CDR2 (germline): SGHRS, YFSETQ. After removal of 1 base from V and 2 bases from J, the junction contained 9 bases not matched to a gene. This CDR3 comprises 17 residues. In nucleotides, the CDR3 is TGCGCCAGCAGCTTGACTCTTCCCGGGACAGGGCAAGAGACCCAGTACTTC. It encodes CASSLTLPGTGQETQYF.

The CDR3 coding sequence is TGTGTCAGAAGCCCCCTAGGTAGGGGGGGGCTGGAACAGCCCCAGCATTTT. Amino acids: CVRSPLGRGGLEQPQHF. The chain recombines TRBV7-5 with TRBJ1-5. TRBV7-5 is described as a pseudogene. This CDR3 is built from 17 residues.

The CDR3 DNA reads as TGTGCCAGCAGCTTAGGCGTAGGGGGCGCGGGAGAGCAGTACTTC. Residues: CASSLGVGGAGEQYF. The chain couples TRBV7-9 to TRBJ2-7; D possibly corresponds to TRBD1 (7 bases). The CDR3 has 15 residues. Germline CDR1 SEHNR, CDR2 FQNEAQ (reference sequence). V was pared by 1 base and J by 7 bases, with 17 bases between.

V is TRBV30 and J is TRBJ2-1; 8 positions agree with TRBD2. The CDR3 runs 15 residues. Unmatched junction bases numbered 13, after V lost 4 bases and J lost 8 bases. Germline V lookup: CDR1 GTSNPN, CDR2 SVGIG (reference sequence). The CDR3 DNA sequence: TGTGCCTGGATGACCTTAGTAGCGGGGCAGTATGAGCAGTTCTTC. This sequence encodes CAWMTLVAGQYEQFF. Filled out from reference TRBV30 and TRBJ2-1, the complete variable domain reads SQTIHQWPATLVQPVGSPLSLECTVEGTSNPNLYWYRQAAGRGLQLLFYSVGIGQISSEVPQNLSASRPQDRQFILSSKKLLLSDSGFYLCAWMTLVAGQYEQFFGPGTRLTVL.

The gene calls are TRBV7-2 and TRBJ2-1; TRBD1 might be the D (5 bases). Germline V gene data show CDR1 as SGHTA and CDR2 as FQGNSA. CDR3 length: 14 residues. Trimming took 6 bases from V and 10 from J, leaving 19 bases between them. The CDR3 nucleotides read TGTGCCAGCAGTCTCCAGGGTAATCCAAGGGAGCAGTTCTTC. It encodes CASSLQGNPREQFF.

The chain carries TRBV11-3 and TRBJ2-1, with TRBD2 matching over 13 bases. Germline CDR1 reads SGHNT; CDR2 reads YENEEA. CDR3 size: 18 residues. J was trimmed by 2 bases and V by 4 bases; bases with no gene match: 8. The CDR3 DNA is TGTGCCAGCAGCTATACTAGCGGGGGGGCCGGAGCCTACAATGAGCAGTTCTTC. It encodes CASSYTSGGAGAYNEQFF.

This clone was detected only a few times. The rearrangement joins TRBV6-5 to TRBJ1-2; D gene ambiguous. V was cut by 2 bases and J by 6 bases, with 13 bases left in between. The germline V gene has CDR1 MNHEY and CDR2 SVGAGI. There are 14 residues in the CDR3. The CDR3: CASSYSTGRDGYTF. The CDR3 nucleotides are TGTGCCAGCAGTTACAGTACGGGAAGAGATGGCTACACCTTC.

This clone was counted a few times. V gene TRBV27 combines with J gene TRBJ2-7; D perhaps matches TRBD2 (7 bases). Trimming took 4 bases from V and 3 from J, leaving 10 bases between them. This CDR3 region has 13 residues. CDR1 is MNHEY and CDR2 is SMNVEV in the germline V gene (reference sequence). As DNA, the CDR3 is TGTGCCAGCAGTTACAGGGAGGGCTACGAGCAGTACTTC. Its translation: CASSYREGYEQYF.

This rearrangement joins TRBV15 to TRBJ2-5; tentatively, D is TRBD1 (6 bases). CDR3 length equals 14 residues. Germline values: CDR1 LNHNV, CDR2 YYDKDF (reference sequence). Deletions cut 0 bases from V and 6 bases from J, with 11 bases between. CDR3 sequence reads: CATSRETRGQTQYF. The CDR3 coding sequence is TGTGCCACCAGCAGAGAAACCAGGGGACAGACCCAGTACTTC.

V gene TRBV7-8 combines with J gene TRBJ2-6, with 9 bases aligning to TRBD1. V was clipped by 6 bases and J by 3 bases; unmatched bases: 12. The germline V gene encodes CDR1 SGHVS and CDR2 FQNEAQ. This CDR3 contains 18 residues. The CDR3 DNA is TGTGCCAGCAGTAAGAGCTGGAGGGGACAGGGTGGGGCCAACGTCCTGACTTTC. It specifies CASSKSWRGQGGANVLTF.

The chain couples TRBV9 to TRBJ2-3; 7 positions match TRBD1. J lost 3 bases, V lost 2 bases, and 3 bases had no gene match. CDR1 is SGDLS and CDR2 is YYNGEE in the germline V gene. The CDR3 spans 14 residues. CDR3 sequence: CASSVDRETDTQYF. CDR3 bases: TGTGCCAGCAGCGTTGACAGGGAGACAGATACGCAGTATTTT. Full variable domain (missing parts from reference TRBV9 and TRBJ2-3): DSGVTQTPKHLITATGQRVTLRCSPRSGDLSVYWYQQSLDQGLQFLIQYYNGEERAKGNILERFSAQQFPDLHSELNLSSLELGDSALYFCASSVDRETDTQYFGPGTRLTVL.

The rearrangement uses TRBV14 and TRBJ2-2, with D unresolved. CDR1 is SGHDN and CDR2 is FVKESK in the germline V gene. This CDR3 region has 14 residues. With 0 bases removed from V and 4 bases from J, the gap between germline ends came to 6 bases. The CDR3 DNA follows: TGTGCCAGCAGCCAAGAGAGAACCACCGGGGAGCTGTTTTTT. It is translated as CASSQERTTGELFF.

The chain recombines TRBV5-1 with TRBJ2-3, with 7 bases lining up with TRBD1. This CDR3 has 16 residues. Trimming took 1 base from V and 6 from J; bases not matched to a gene: 11. CDR1 is SGHRS, CDR2 YFSETQ, per germline. The CDR3 spells CASSLNLGGEGDTQYF. DNA of the CDR3: TGCGCCAGCAGCTTGAATCTAGGGGGCGAAGGGGATACGCAGTATTTT.

The chain is built from TRBV25-1 and TRBJ1-6; maybe TRBD1 (5 bases). Germline V gene sequence: CDR1 MGHDK, CDR2 SYGVNS. V lost 6 bases to trimming and J lost 0 bases, with 9 bases between them. The CDR3 sequence is 15 residues long. This CDR3 is CASRGQSSYNSPLHF. The CDR3, as DNA: TGTGCCAGCAGGGGGCAGAGCTCCTATAATTCACCCCTCCACTTT.

There are a few counts of this clone. Other DNA sequences in this specimen translate into the identical CDR3. This chain uses TRBV9 with TRBJ1-1, with 8 bases that match TRBD1. The germline V gene has CDR1 SGDLS and CDR2 YYNGEE. The CDR3 extends over 13 amino acids. The V segment lost 2 bases and the J segment 4 bases; nucleotides outside the gene matches: 1. The CDR3 nucleotides are TGTGCCAGCAGCGTTACAGGGGGCACTGAAGCTTTCTTT. The encoded protein is CASSVTGGTEAFF.

V usage is TRBV13 and J usage is TRBJ1-2, with 7 bases that match TRBD1. With V trimmed by 5 bases and J by 0 bases, 6 bases remained unmatched. The CDR3 runs 15 residues. Germline assignment: CDR1 PRHDT and CDR2 FYEKMQ (reference sequence). The CDR3 DNA sequence: TGTGCCAGCAGCCCCCAGGGGGGATCTAACTATGGCTACACCTTC. Amino acids: CASSPQGGSNYGYTF.

The CDR3 sequence is CASSLGSGGLRSEQFF. CDR3 nucleotide sequence: TGTGCCAGCAGCTTGGGTTCGGGGGGGCTCCGAAGTGAGCAGTTCTTC. The V and J genes are TRBV5-8 and TRBJ2-1, with 8 bases lining up with TRBD2. The V gene's germline CDR1 is SGHTS and CDR2 YDEGEE. V gave up 0 bases and J gave up 9 bases; unmatched junction bases: 11. The CDR3 has 16 amino acids.

This clone was detected a few times. The CDR3 region is CASSEVTNTEAFF. For the CDR3, the DNA is TGTGCCAGCAGTGAAGTCACAAACACTGAAGCTTTCTTT. The rearrangement links TRBV6-1 to TRBJ1-1, with no clear D. The CDR3 extends over 13 amino acids. The V gene's germline CDR1 is MNHNS and CDR2 SASEGT. Trimming removed 1 base at V and 2 bases at J, with 5 bases between.

V is TRBV5-6 and J is TRBJ2-2, with TRBD1 identical over 7 bases. J gave up 2 bases and V 3 bases, and 10 bases lay outside the gene matches. CDR1 is SGHDT, CDR2 YYEEEE, per germline. This CDR3 region has 17 residues. The CDR3 region is CASSSIPGTENTGELFF. CDR3 nucleotides: TGTGCCAGCAGCTCGATTCCCGGGACAGAAAACACCGGGGAGCTGTTTTTT.